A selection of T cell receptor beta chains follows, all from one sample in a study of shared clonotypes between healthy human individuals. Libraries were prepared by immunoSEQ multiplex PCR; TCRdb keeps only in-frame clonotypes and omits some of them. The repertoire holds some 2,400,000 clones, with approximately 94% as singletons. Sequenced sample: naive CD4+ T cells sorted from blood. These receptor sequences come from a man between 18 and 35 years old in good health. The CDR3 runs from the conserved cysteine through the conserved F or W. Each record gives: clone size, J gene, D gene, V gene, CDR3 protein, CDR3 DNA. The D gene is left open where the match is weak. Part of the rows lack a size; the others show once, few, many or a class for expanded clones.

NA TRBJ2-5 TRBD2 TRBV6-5 CASSPRTSGIETQYF TGTGCCAGCAGTCCCAGGACTAGCGGGATCGAGACCCAGTACTTC
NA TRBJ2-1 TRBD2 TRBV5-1 CASRLAGGPYNEQFF TGCGCCAGCAGGCTAGCGGGAGGACCCTACAATGAGCAGTTCTTC
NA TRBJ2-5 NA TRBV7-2 CASSLAVARAQETQYF TGTGCCAGCAGCTTAGCTGTCGCTAGGGCGCAAGAGACCCAGTACTTC
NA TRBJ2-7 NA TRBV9 CASSSGTGSSYEQYF TGTGCCAGCAGCTCTGGGACGGGGAGCTCCTACGAGCAGTACTTC
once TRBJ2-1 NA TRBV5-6 CASRPTGLVPQSQFF TGTGCCAGCAGGCCCACGGGATTGGTTCCCCAATCACAGTTCTTC
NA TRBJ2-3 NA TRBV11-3 CASSSRGASTDTQYF TGTGCCAGCAGCAGCCGGGGGGCCAGCACAGATACGCAGTATTTT
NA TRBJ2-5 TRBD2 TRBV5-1 CASSAGTSVEGTQYF TGCGCCAGCAGCGCCGGGACTAGCGTAGAGGGGACCCAGTACTTC
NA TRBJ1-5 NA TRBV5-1 CASSLREGSQPQHF TGCGCCAGCAGCTTAAGGGAGGGCAGTCAGCCCCAGCATTTT
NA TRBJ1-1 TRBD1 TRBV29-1 CSVDPRTGGVTNAEAFF TGCAGCGTTGACCCCAGGACAGGGGGCGTGACTAATGCTGAAGCTTTCTTT
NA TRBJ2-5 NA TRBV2 CASSEALRTETQYF TGTGCCAGCAGTGAAGCGCTTCGGACCGAGACCCAGTACTTC
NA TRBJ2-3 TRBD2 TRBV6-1 CASTASGIADTQYF TGTGCCAGCACGGCTAGCGGGATTGCAGATACGCAGTATTTT
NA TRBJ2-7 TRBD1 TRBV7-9 CASSLQGAHEQYF TGTGCCAGCAGTTTGCAGGGGGCCCACGAGCAGTACTTC
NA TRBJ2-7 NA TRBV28 CASSPLDGYSYEQYF TGTGCCAGCAGTCCCTTGGACGGTTACTCCTACGAGCAGTACTTC
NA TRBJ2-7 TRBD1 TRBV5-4 CASSLIDRGAYEQYF TGTGCCAGCAGTTTAATCGACAGGGGCGCCTACGAGCAGTACTTC
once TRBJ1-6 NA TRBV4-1 CASSPLGQSHNSPLHF TGCGCCAGCAGCCCCCTAGGGCAGAGTCATAATTCACCCCTCCACTTT
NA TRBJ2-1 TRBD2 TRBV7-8 CASSWPGAGGDTEQFF TGTGCCAGCAGCTGGCCGGGCGCCGGGGGGGATACTGAGCAGTTCTTC
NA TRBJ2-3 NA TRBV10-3 CAISESRGVDTQYF TGTGCCATCAGTGAGTCGAGGGGGGTGGATACGCAGTATTTT
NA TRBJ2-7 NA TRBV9 CASSTQGHSYEQYF TGTGCCAGCAGCACCCAAGGGCACTCCTACGAGCAGTACTTC
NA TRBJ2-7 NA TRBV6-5 CASSYSGRSKEQYF TGTGCCAGCAGTTACTCAGGCCGTTCCAAGGAGCAGTACTTC
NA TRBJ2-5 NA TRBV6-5 CASLNPFQETQYF TGTGCCAGCCTCAATCCCTTCCAAGAGACCCAGTACTTC
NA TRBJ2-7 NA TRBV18 CASSPIWPLTGEQYF TGTGCCAGCTCACCAATCTGGCCGCTTACGGGCGAGCAGTACTTC
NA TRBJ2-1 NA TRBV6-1 CASRGLDEQFF TGTGCCAGCAGAGGCCTCGATGAGCAGTTCTTC
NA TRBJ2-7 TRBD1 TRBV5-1 CASSPGTGGAEQYF TGCGCCAGCAGCCCCGGGACAGGGGGCGCCGAGCAGTACTTC
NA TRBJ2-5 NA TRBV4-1 CASSQDPQSSVKETQYF TGCGCCAGCAGCCAAGATCCCCAGTCATCGGTAAAAGAGACCCAGTACTTC
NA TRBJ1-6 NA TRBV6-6 CASAVSNSPLHF TGTGCCAGTGCGGTTTCTAATTCACCCCTCCACTTT
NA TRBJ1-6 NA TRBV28 CASSLTPYEVNNSPLHF TGTGCCAGCAGTTTAACTCCCTATGAGGTGAATAATTCACCCCTCCACTTT
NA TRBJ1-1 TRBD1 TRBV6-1 CASSEGQGLTEAFF TGTGCCAGCAGTGAGGGACAGGGGCTCACTGAAGCTTTCTTT
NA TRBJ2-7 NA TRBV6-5 CASKEGSSYEQYF TGTGCCAGCAAGGAGGGTAGTTCCTACGAGCAGTACTTC
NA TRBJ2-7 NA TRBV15 CATSLRLETYEQYF TGTGCCACCAGCCTCCGGCTGGAAACCTACGAGCAGTACTTC
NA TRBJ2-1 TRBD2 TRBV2 CASSEAEGLAGANEQFF TGTGCCAGCAGTGAAGCGGAAGGACTAGCGGGAGCAAATGAGCAGTTCTTC
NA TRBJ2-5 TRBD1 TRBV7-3 CASAQGAGETQYF TGTGCCAGCGCACAGGGGGCCGGGGAGACCCAGTACTTC
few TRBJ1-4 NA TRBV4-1 CASSQDPGEKLFF TGCGCCAGCAGCCAAGATCCCGGTGAAAAACTGTTTTTT
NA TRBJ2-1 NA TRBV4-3 CASSHLGLSSYNEQFF TGCGCCAGCAGCCACTTGGGACTTAGCTCCTACAATGAGCAGTTCTTC
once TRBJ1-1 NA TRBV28 CASTRPGAGATEAFF TGTGCCAGCACCCGCCCAGGGGCGGGGGCCACTGAAGCTTTCTTT
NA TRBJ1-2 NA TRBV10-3 CAISERGDRGVSGYGYTF TGTGCCATCAGTGAGAGGGGGGACCGGGGAGTTTCCGGGTATGGCTACACCTTC
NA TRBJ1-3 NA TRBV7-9 CASSLGTSSGNTIYF TGTGCCAGCAGCTTGGGCACCAGCTCTGGAAACACCATATATTTT
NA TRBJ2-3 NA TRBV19 CASSIGPAGMSTDTQYF TGTGCCAGTAGTATAGGACCAGCAGGGATGAGCACAGATACGCAGTATTTT
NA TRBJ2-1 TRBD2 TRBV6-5 CASSYSNLAGNEQFF TGTGCCAGCAGTTACTCAAACCTAGCGGGTAATGAGCAGTTCTTC
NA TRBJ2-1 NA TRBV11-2 CASSRTHEGNEQFF TGTGCCAGCAGCCGGACCCACGAGGGCAATGAGCAGTTCTTC
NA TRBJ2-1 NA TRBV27 CASSLVGVRNEQFF TGTGCCAGCAGTTTAGTGGGTGTCCGCAATGAGCAGTTCTTC
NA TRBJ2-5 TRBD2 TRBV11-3 CASSSPPLAGRGETQYF TGTGCCAGCAGCTCACCCCCCCTAGCGGGGAGGGGAGAGACCCAGTACTTC
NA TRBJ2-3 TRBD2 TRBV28 CASSFLSGAARGTQYF TGTGCCAGCAGTTTTCTCAGCGGGGCCGCGAGAGGTACGCAGTATTTT
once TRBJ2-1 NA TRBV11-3 CASSLDHLNEQFF TGTGCCAGCAGCTTAGATCATTTGAATGAGCAGTTCTTC
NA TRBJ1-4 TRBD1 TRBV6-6 CASSLQTGSNEKLFF TGTGCCAGCAGTTTACAGACAGGGTCAAATGAAAAACTGTTTTTT
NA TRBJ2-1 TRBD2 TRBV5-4 CASSLRRTSGGNEQFF TGTGCCAGCAGCTTGAGGCGGACTAGCGGGGGCAATGAGCAGTTCTTC
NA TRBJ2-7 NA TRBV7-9 CASSFLGKYEQYF TGTGCCAGCAGCTTCTTAGGGAAGTACGAGCAGTACTTC
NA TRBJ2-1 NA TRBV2 CASSEVQSYNEQFF TGTGCCAGCAGTGAAGTTCAATCCTACAATGAGCAGTTCTTC
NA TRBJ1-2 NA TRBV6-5 CASYDGGPFYYGYTF TGTGCCAGTTATGACGGGGGGCCGTTCTACTATGGCTACACCTTC
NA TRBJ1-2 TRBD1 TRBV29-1 CSVGESGGGYTF TGCAGCGTCGGTGAATCAGGGGGCGGCTACACCTTC
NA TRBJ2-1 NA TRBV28 CASTTVRARNEQFF TGTGCCAGCACCACAGTCCGGGCACGGAATGAGCAGTTCTTC
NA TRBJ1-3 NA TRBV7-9 CASSLGSSLGGNTIYF TGTGCCAGCAGCTTAGGCAGTTCATTGGGAGGAAACACCATATATTTT
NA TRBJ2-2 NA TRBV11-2 CASSRLVAGPNTGELFF TGTGCCAGCAGCCGTCTAGTGGCGGGGCCGAACACCGGGGAGCTGTTTTTT
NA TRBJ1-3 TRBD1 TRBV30 CAWSVPGQMPGNTIYF TGTGCCTGGAGTGTACCGGGACAGATGCCTGGAAACACCATATATTTT
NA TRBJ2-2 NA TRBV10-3 CASGWGPGELFF TGTGCCTCCGGGTGGGGGCCCGGGGAGCTGTTTTTT
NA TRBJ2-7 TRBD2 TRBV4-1 CASSSSGSSGEQYF TGCGCCAGCAGCAGTAGCGGGAGTTCGGGCGAGCAGTACTTC
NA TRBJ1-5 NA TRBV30 CAWTEGLGGNQPQHF TGTGCCTGGACCGAGGGTCTCGGGGGCAATCAGCCCCAGCATTTT
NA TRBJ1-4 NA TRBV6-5 CASSYGWGWEKLFF TGTGCCAGCAGTTACGGGTGGGGTTGGGAAAAACTGTTTTTT
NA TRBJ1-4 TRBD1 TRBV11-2 CASSVGVTGTGEKLFF TGTGCCAGCAGCGTAGGAGTTACCGGGACAGGGGAAAAACTGTTTTTT
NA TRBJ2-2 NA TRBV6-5 CASSRVTGELFF TGTGCCAGCAGTAGAGTGACCGGGGAGCTGTTTTTT
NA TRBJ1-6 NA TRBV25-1 CASSEETRLGINSPLHF TGTGCCAGCAGTGAAGAAACCAGACTAGGGATAAATTCACCCCTCCACTTT